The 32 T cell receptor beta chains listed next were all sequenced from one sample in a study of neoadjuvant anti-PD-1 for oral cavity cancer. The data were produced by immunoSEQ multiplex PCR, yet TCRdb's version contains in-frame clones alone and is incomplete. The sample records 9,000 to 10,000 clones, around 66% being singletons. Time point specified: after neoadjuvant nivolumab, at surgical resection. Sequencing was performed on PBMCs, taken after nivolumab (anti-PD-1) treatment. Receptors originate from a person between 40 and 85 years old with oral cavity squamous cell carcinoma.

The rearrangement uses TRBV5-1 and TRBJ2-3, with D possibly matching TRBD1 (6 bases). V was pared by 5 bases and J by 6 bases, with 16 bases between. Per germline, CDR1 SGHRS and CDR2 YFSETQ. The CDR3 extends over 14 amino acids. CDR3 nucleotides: TGCGCCAGCAGATCAACTAGGGGGACCGATACGCAGTATTTT. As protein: CASRSTRGTDTQYF.

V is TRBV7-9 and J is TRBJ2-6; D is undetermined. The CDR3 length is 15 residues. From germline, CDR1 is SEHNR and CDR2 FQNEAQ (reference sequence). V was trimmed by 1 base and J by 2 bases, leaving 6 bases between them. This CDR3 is CASSLGGAGANVLTF. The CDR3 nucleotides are TGTGCCAGCAGCTTAGGTGGAGCTGGGGCCAACGTCCTGACTTTC.

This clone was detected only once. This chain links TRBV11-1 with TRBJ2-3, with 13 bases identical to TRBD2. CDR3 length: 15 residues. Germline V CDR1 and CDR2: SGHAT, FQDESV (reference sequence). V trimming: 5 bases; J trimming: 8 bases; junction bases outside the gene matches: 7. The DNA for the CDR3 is TGTGCCAGCAGCCGGACTAGCGGGGGAGTAGGTACGCAGTATTTT. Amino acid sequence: CASSRTSGGVGTQYF.

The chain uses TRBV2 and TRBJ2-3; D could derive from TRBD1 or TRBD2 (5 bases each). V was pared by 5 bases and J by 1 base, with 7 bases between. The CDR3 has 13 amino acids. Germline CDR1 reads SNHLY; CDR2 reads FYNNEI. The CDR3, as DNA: TGTGCCAGCAGTCTGGGGGGCACAGATACGCAGTATTTT. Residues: CASSLGGTDTQYF.

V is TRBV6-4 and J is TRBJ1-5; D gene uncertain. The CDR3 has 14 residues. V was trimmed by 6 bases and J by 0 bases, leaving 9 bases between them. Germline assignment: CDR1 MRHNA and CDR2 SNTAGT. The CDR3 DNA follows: TGTGCCAGCAGCGACACCTATAGCAATCAGCCCCAGCATTTT. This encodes CASSDTYSNQPQHF.

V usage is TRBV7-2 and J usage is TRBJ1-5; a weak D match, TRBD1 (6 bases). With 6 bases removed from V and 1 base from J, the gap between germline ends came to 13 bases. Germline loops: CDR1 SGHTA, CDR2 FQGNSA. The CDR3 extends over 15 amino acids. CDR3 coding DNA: TGTGCCAGCAGTAGACAGGTAACGAGCAATCAGCCCCAGCATTTT. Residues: CASSRQVTSNQPQHF.

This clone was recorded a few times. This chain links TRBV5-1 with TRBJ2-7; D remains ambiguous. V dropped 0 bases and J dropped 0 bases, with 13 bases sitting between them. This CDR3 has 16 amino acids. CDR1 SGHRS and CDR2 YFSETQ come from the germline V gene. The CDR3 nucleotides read TGCGCCAGCAGCTTGGCCGGTCGCACGTCCTCCTACGAGCAGTACTTC. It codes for CASSLAGRTSSYEQYF. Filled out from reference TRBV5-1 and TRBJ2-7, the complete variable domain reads KAGVTQTPRYLIKTRGQQVTLSCSPISGHRSVSWYQQTPGQGLQFLFEYFSETQRNKGNFPGRFSGRQFSNSRSEMNVSTLELGDSALYLCASSLAGRTSSYEQYFGPGTRLTVT.

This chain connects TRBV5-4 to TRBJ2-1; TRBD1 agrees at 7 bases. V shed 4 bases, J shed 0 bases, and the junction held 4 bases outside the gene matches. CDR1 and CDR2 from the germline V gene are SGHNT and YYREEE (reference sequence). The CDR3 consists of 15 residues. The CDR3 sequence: CASSPPGGSYNEQFF. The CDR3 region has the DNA TGTGCCAGCAGCCCCCCAGGGGGCTCCTACAATGAGCAGTTCTTC.

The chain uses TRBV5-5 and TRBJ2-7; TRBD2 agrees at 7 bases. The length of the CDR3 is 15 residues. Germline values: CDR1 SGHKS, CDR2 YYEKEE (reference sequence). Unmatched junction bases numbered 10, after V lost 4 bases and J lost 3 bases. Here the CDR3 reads CASSPQPGGYYEQYF. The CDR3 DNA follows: TGTGCCAGCAGCCCCCAGCCCGGGGGGTACTACGAGCAGTACTTC.

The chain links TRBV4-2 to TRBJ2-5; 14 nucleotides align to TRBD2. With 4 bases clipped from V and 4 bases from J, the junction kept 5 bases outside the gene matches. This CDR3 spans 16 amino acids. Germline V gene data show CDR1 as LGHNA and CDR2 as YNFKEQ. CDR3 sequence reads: CASSPGTSGGAETQYF. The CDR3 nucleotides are TGTGCCAGCAGCCCGGGGACTAGCGGGGGAGCAGAGACCCAGTACTTC.

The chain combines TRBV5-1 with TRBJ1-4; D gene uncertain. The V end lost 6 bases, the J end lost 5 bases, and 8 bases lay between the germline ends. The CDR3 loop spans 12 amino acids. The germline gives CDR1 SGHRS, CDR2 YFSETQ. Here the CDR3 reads CASNDLNEKLFF. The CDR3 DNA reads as TGCGCCAGCAATGACCTAAATGAAAAACTGTTTTTT.

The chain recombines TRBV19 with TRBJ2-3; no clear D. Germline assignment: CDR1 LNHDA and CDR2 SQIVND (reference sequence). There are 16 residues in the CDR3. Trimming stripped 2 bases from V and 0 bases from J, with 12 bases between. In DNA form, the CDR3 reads TGTGCCAGTAGTATAAATCCCGGAGTGAGCACAGATACGCAGTATTTT. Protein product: CASSINPGVSTDTQYF.

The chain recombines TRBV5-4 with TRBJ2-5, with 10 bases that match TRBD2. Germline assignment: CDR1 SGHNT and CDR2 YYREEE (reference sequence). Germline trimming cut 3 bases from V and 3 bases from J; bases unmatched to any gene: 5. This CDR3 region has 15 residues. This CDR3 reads CASSSGTSAKETQYF. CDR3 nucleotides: TGTGCCAGCAGCTCGGGGACTAGCGCAAAAGAGACCCAGTACTTC.

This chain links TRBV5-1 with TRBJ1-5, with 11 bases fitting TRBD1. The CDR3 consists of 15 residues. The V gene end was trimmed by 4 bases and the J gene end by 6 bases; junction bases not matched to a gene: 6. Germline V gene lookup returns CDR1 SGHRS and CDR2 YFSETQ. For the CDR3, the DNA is TGCGCCAGCAGCCCGGGACAGGGGGAGTCTCAGCCCCAGCATTTT. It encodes CASSPGQGESQPQHF.

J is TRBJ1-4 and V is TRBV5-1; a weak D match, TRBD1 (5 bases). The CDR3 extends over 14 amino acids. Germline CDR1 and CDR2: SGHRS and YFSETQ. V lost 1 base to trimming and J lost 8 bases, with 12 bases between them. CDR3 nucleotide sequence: TGCGCCAGCAGCTTGAGGGGCCTGGGGGAAAAACTGTTTTTT. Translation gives CASSLRGLGEKLFF.

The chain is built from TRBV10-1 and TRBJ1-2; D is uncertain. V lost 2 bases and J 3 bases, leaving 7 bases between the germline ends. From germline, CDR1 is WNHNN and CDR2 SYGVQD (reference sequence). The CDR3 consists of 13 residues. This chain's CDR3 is CASSERPDYGYTF. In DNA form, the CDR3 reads TGCGCCAGCAGTGAGCGGCCGGACTATGGCTACACCTTC.

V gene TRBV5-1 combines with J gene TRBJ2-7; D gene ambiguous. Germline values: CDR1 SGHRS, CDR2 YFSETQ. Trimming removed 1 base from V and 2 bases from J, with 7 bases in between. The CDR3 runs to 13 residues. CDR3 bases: TGCGCCAGCAGCTTGCAGGAAACCTACGAGCAGTACTTC. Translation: CASSLQETYEQYF.

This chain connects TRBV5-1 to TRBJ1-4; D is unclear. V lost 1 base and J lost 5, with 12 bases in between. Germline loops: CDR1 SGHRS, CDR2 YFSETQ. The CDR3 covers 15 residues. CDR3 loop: CASSLTAAINEKLFF. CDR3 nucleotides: TGCGCCAGCAGCTTGACGGCAGCCATCAATGAAAAACTGTTTTTT.

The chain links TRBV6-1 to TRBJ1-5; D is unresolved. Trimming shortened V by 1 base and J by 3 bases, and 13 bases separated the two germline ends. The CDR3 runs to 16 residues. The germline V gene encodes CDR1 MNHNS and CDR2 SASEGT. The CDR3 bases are TGTGCCAGCAGTGAAGTGGAGTTGATTCTCAATCAGCCCCAGCATTTT. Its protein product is CASSEVELILNQPQHF.

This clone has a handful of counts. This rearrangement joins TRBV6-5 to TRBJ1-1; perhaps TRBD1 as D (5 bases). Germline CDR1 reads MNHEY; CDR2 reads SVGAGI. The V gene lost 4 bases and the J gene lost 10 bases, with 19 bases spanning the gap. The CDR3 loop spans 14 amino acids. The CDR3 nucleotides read TGTGCCAGCAGTTCCTCGAGCAGGCACGGGGGAGCTTTCTTT. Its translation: CASSSSSRHGGAFF.

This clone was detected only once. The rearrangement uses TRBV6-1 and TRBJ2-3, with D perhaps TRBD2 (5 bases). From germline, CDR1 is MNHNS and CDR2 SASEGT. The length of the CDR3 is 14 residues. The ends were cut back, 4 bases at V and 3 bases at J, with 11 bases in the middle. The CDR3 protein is CASSGRTQTDTQYF. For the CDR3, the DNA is TGTGCCAGCAGTGGCCGGACTCAAACAGATACGCAGTATTTT.

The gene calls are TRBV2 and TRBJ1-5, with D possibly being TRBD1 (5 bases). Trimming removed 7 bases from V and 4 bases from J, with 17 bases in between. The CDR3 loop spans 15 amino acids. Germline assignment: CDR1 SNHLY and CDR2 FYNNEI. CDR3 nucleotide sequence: TGTGCCAGCACCCCCACCGGGGCCCTAAATCAGCCCCAGCATTTT. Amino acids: CASTPTGALNQPQHF.

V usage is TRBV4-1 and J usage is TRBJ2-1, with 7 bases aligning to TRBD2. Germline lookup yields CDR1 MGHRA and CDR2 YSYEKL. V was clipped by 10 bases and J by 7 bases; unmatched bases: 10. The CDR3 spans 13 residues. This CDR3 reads CATGTPGRNEQFF. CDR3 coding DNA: TGCGCCACCGGGACCCCCGGGAGGAATGAGCAGTTCTTC.

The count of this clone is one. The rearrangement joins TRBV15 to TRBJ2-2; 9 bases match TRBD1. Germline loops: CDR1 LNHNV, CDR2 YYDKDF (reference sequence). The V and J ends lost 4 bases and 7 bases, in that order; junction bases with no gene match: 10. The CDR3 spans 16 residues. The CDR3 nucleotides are TGTGCCACCAGCAAACTACAGGGGGCGATTATCGGGGAGCTGTTTTTT. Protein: CATSKLQGAIIGELFF.

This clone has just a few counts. CDR3 nucleotide sequence: TGTGCCAGCAGCCCCCCCGTCGATCTGACAGGGTATAGAGGATACGAGCAGTACTTC. It codes for CASSPPVDLTGYRGYEQYF. This chain joins TRBV7-9 and TRBJ2-7, with 7 positions matching TRBD1. V gave up 5 bases and J gave up 4 bases; unmatched junction bases: 23. The germline gives CDR1 SEHNR, CDR2 FQNEAQ (reference sequence). The CDR3 is 19 residues long.

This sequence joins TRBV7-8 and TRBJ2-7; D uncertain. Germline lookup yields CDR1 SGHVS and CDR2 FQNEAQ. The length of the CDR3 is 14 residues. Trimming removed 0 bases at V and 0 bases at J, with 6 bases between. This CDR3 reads CASSLAASSYEQYF. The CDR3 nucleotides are TGTGCCAGCAGCTTAGCGGCTAGCTCCTACGAGCAGTACTTC.

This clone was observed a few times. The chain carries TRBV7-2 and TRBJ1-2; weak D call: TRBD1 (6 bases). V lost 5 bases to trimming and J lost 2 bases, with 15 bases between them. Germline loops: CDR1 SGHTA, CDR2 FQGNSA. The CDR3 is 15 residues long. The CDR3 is CASSPSGQANYGYTF. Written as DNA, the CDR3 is TGTGCCAGCAGCCCATCGGGACAAGCAAACTATGGCTACACCTTC.

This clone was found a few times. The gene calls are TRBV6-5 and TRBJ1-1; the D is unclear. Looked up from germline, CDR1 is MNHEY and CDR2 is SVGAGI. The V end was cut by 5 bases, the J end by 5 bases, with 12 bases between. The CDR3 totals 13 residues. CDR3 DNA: TGTGCCAGCAGTGCTAACTCGGGGACTGAAGCTTTCTTT. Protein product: CASSANSGTEAFF.

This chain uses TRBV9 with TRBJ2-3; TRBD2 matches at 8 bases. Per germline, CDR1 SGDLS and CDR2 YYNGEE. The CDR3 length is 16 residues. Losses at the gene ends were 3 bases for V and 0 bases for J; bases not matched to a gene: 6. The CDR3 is CASSGGSGVSTDTQYF. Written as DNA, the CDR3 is TGTGCCAGCAGCGGGGGTAGCGGGGTCAGCACAGATACGCAGTATTTT.

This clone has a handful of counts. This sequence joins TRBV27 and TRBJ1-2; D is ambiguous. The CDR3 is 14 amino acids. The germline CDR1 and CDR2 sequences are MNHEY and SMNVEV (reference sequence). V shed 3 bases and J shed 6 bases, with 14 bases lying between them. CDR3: CASSLAGSADGYTF. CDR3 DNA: TGTGCCAGCAGTTTGGCCGGGTCCGCGGATGGCTACACCTTC.

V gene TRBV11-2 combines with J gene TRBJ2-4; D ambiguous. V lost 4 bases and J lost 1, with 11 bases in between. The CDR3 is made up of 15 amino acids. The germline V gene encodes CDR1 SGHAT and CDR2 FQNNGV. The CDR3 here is CASSSLRGAKNIQYF. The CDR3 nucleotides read TGTGCCAGCAGCTCCCTAAGAGGTGCCAAAAACATTCAGTACTTC.

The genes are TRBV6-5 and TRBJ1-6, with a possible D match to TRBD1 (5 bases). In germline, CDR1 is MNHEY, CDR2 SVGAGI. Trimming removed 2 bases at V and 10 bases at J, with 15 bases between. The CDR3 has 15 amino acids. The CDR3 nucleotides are TGTGCCAGCAGTTACGAACGGGGCGGAAAATCACCCCTCCACTTT. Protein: CASSYERGGKSPLHF.